This T cell receptor beta chain was recovered during a study of T cells in localized non-small cell lung cancer. Study results and caveats: Of the tissues analyzed, uninvolved adjacent lung showed maximal T cell clonality, greater than tumor.

A remark on this clone: Its specificity is not known.

Produced via immunoSEQ multiplex PCR; TCRdb's table is partial and in-frame only. The data show just over 70,000 clones, with roughly nine tenths seen just once and roughly 22% held by the top ten. This TCR derives from an older male donor with stage III squamous cell lung carcinoma. Sequenced material: peripheral blood, taken before any cancer treatment.

The DNA for the CDR3 is TGTGCCAGCAGGGATAGACTAGTGAATGAACGCGGCTACACCTTC. This gives the protein CASRDRLVNERGYTF. The chain employs TRBV9 and TRBJ1-2; D not certain. This CDR3 comprises 15 residues. Germline CDR1 reads SGDLS; CDR2 reads YYNGEE. V was trimmed by 5 bases and J by 8 bases, leaving 22 bases between them.